This TCR beta chain stems from a study of response to subunit inactivated influenza vaccine. TCRdb reprocessed the RT-PCR reads via MiXCR and lists one record per CDR3 protein. Here the sample spans about 620,000 distinct CDR3 sequences, around 10% being singletons. CDR3 length equals 16 residues. V shed 0 bases, J shed 0 bases, and the junction held 2 bases outside the gene matches. The germline V gene has CDR1 ENHRY and CDR2 SYGVKD. These data were also reused for a study on T cells expressing NK-cell markers. As reported in that work: What made the TCR beta cDNA was 5'RACE template switching with UMIs. In sorted CD3+CD56+NKG2C+, CD3+CD56+NKG2C- and CD3+CD56-NKG2C+ T cells, TCR beta repertoires were obtained. As a fraction of CD8+ T cells, dominant NKG2C+ clonotypes reached about 1.0-7.5% in 5 to 7 donors. These same clonotypes (in several donors) also led the CD3+CD56-NKG2C+ fraction. Expanded clones of NKG2C+ T cells had an unclear HCMV specificity.

This chain connects TRBV10-3 to TRBJ2-3; 8 bases are a match to TRBD2. The specimen comprised PBMCs from blood, sampled on the day of vaccination. This receptor was identified in a man aged 50-60 years who received an inactivated influenza vaccine. The CDR3 sequence is CAISESAGGSTDTQYF. The CDR3 DNA reads as TGTGCCATCAGTGAGTCTGCGGGAGGAAGCACAGATACGCAGTATTTT.